One and the same sample provided the 5 T cell receptor beta chains below, sequenced in a study of CD8+ T cells in alopecia areata. As the sequencing template, cDNA was produced by extracting RNA and reverse transcribing it. Sequencing was performed with immunoSEQ multiplex PCR; in TCRdb, only in-frame clones are kept and a portion is missing. The table lists about 14,000 clones, approximately 61% of them singletons. Collected material from alopecia areata patients comprised lesional scalp punch biopsies and peripheral blood. The specimen comprised skin, sampled at week 0. Source of these receptors: a human donor with alopecia areata.

The chain employs TRBV28 and TRBJ2-2; D could derive from TRBD1 or TRBD2 (5 bases each). This CDR3 is 16 amino acids long. Trimming took off 5 bases at V and 7 bases at J, with 20 bases between the two ends. CDR1 is MDHEN and CDR2 is SYDVKM in the germline V gene. The CDR3 nucleotides read TGTGCCAGCAGTCTGCTCTGGGGAGACAGCGGCGGGGAGCTGTTTTTT. Protein: CASSLLWGDSGGELFF.

This clone showed up just a few times. The chain combines TRBV5-6 with TRBJ1-2; D is ambiguous. CDR3 size: 12 residues. Germline V gives CDR1 SGHDT, CDR2 YYEEEE. V lost 0 bases, J lost 5 bases, and 5 bases lay in between. The CDR3 loop reads CASSLGGYGYTF. CDR3 coding DNA: TGTGCCAGCAGCTTGGGCGGTTATGGCTACACCTTC.

The J gene is TRBJ2-1, the V gene TRBV5-1, with D uncertain. V dropped 7 bases and J dropped 0 bases, with 14 bases sitting between them. This CDR3 region has 15 residues. Germline V gene sequence: CDR1 SGHRS, CDR2 YFSETQ. The CDR3 nucleotides are TGCGCCAGCGGCCCCCGCGCAGACTCCTACAATGAGCAGTTCTTC. Translated, it gives CASGPRADSYNEQFF.

A few counts support this clone. This chain links TRBV7-9 with TRBJ2-1; 10 nucleotides align to TRBD1. The CDR3 runs 17 residues. Trimming at V came to 5 bases and at J to 1 base, leaving 8 bases not matched to a gene. The germline CDR1 and CDR2 sequences are SEHNR and FQNEAQ (reference sequence). DNA of the CDR3: TGTGCCAGCAGCCCTGTCGACAGGGGGCTTTCCTACAATGAGCAGTTCTTC. It yields the protein CASSPVDRGLSYNEQFF.

This chain joins TRBV2 and TRBJ2-3; D gene ambiguous. Trimming took 5 bases from V and 2 from J, leaving 8 bases between them. The germline gives CDR1 SNHLY, CDR2 FYNNEI. The CDR3 loop spans 13 amino acids. In DNA form, the CDR3 reads TGTGCCAGCAGTCCGGGTAACACAGATACGCAGTATTTT. It encodes CASSPGNTDTQYF.